A single T cell receptor beta chain is shown here with its context. The record originates from a study of beta chain features in type 1 diabetes. Study-level background: Sorted cells examined across all samples numbered around 100 million.

As every portion of the isolated RNA was reverse transcribed, the sequencing read expressed TCRB transcripts. The method was immunoSEQ multiplex PCR; TCRdb's version includes in-frame clones alone and lacks a portion of them. The sample holds roughly 370,000 clones; around 13% are singletons and the top ten take approximately 0.035%. The CDR3 covers 15 residues. Per the germline V gene, CDR1 is PRHDT and CDR2 is FYEKMQ (reference sequence). V lost 5 bases to trimming and J lost 0 bases, with 11 bases between them. The specimen was naive CD4+ T cells from blood. This receptor was taken from a man aged 25-40 years in good health. This chain links TRBV13 with TRBJ1-3; the D is unclear. CDR3 bases: TGTGCCAGCAGCCCCCCGCAAGGCTCTGGAAACACCATATATTTT. Translated: CASSPPQGSGNTIYF.